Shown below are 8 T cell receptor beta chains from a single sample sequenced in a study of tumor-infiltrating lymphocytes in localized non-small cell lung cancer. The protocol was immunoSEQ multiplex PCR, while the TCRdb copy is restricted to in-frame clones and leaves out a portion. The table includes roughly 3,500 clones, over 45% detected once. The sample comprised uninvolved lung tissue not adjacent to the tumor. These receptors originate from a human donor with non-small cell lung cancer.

The CDR3 DNA sequence: TGTGCCAGCAGGGGGCAATCGTTAGACGAGCAGTACTTC. The encoded protein is CASRGQSLDEQYF. The chain carries TRBV27 and TRBJ2-7; D may be TRBD1 (5 bases). V dropped 6 bases and J dropped 5 bases, with 14 bases sitting between them. CDR3 size: 13 residues. Germline lookup yields CDR1 MNHEY and CDR2 SMNVEV (reference sequence).

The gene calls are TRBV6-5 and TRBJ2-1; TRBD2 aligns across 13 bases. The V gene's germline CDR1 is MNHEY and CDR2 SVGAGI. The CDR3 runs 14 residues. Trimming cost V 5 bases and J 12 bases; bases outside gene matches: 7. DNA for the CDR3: TGTGCCAGCAGTCCGACTAGCGGGAGGTATTGGCAGTTCTTC. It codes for CASSPTSGRYWQFF.

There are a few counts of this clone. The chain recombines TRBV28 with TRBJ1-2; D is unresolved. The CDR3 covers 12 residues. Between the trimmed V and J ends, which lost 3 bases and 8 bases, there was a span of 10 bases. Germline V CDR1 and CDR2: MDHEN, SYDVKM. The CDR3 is CASSFASEGYTF. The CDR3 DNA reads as TGTGCCAGCAGTTTCGCCAGTGAGGGCTACACCTTC.

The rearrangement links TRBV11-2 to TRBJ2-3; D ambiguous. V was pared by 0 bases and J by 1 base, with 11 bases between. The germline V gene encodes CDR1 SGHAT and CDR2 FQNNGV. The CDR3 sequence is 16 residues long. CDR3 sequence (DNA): TGTGCCAGCAGCTTAGAGTTTAACAGACGCACAGATACGCAGTATTTT. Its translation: CASSLEFNRRTDTQYF.

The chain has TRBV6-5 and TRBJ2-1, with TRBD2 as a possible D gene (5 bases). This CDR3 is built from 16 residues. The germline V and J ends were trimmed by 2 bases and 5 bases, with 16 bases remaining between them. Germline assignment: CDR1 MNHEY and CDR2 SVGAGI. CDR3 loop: CASSYRARGSNNEQFF. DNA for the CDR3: TGTGCCAGCAGTTACCGTGCCAGAGGGAGTAACAATGAGCAGTTCTTC.

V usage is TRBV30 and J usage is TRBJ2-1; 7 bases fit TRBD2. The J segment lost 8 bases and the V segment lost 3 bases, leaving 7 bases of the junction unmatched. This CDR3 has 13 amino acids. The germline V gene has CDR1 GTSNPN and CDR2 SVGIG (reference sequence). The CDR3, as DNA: TGTGCCTGGAGCGGGCGGGAGTTCGATGAGCAGTTCTTC. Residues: CAWSGREFDEQFF.

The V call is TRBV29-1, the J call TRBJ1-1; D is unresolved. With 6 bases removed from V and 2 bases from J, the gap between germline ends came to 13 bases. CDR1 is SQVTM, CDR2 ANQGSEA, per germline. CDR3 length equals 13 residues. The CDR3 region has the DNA TGCAGCGTCTATACCGGAATAAACACTGAAGCTTTCTTT. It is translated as CSVYTGINTEAFF.

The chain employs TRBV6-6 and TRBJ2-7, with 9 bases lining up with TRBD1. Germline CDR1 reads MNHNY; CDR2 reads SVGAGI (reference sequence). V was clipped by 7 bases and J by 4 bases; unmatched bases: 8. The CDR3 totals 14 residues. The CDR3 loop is CASNTGTGIYEQYF. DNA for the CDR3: TGTGCCAGCAACACCGGGACAGGGATTTACGAGCAGTACTTC.